A selection of T cell receptor beta chains follows, all from one sample in a study of CD8+ T cells in alopecia areata. Data came from immunoSEQ multiplex PCR; TCRdb stores just in-frame clones and leaves some out. The sample lists about 180,000 clones, 53% occurring once. The specimen comprised CD8+ T cells sorted from blood, sampled at week 24, from a patient treated with tofacitinib. The receptors shown here come from a human donor with alopecia areata. Each CDR3 is given with its conserved first and last residue. The order of the fields is D gene, clone size, J gene, V gene, CDR3 protein, CDR3 DNA. D genes are given only for firm matches. Only some rows state a clone size, as once, few, many or a class for expanded clones.

>-|-|TRBJ1-5|TRBV2
CASSVRGNSNQPQHF
TGTGCCAGCAGTGTTAGAGGGAATAGCAATCAGCCCCAGCATTTT
>TRBD1|-|TRBJ1-6|TRBV30
CAWSRGQGDSPLHF
TGTGCCTGGAGCCGGGGGCAGGGGGATTCACCCCTCCACTTT
>-|-|TRBJ1-4|TRBV7-2
CASSLGSATNEKLFF
TGTGCCAGCAGCTTAGGATCCGCAACTAATGAAAAACTGTTTTTT
>TRBD2|-|TRBJ2-1|TRBV7-6
CASSLKTSGGEEQFF
TGTGCCAGCAGCTTGAAGACTAGCGGGGGGGAAGAGCAGTTCTTC
>-|-|TRBJ2-7|TRBV29-1
CSVGGNEQYF
TGCAGCGTTGGAGGGAACGAGCAGTACTTC
>TRBD2|few|TRBJ2-1|TRBV30
CAWLIAGSEQFF
TGTGCCTGGCTCATAGCGGGGAGTGAGCAGTTCTTC
>-|-|TRBJ2-5|TRBV2
CASSDLVGTQETQYF
TGTGCCAGCAGTGACCTCGTGGGTACCCAAGAGACCCAGTACTTC
>-|-|TRBJ2-7|TRBV29-1
CSVELRSYEQYF
TGCAGCGTTGAATTGCGCTCCTACGAGCAGTACTTC
>-|-|TRBJ2-7|TRBV10-3
CAIGQETEFAYEQYF
TGTGCCATCGGTCAAGAGACAGAATTTGCCTACGAGCAGTACTTC
>TRBD2|-|TRBJ2-3|TRBV7-8
CASRQTLAGVSTDTQYF
TGTGCCAGCAGGCAAACGTTAGCGGGGGTGAGCACAGATACGCAGTATTTT
>-|-|TRBJ2-5|TRBV29-1
CSVEGGFGQETQYF
TGCAGCGTTGAAGGGGGGTTCGGCCAAGAGACCCAGTACTTC
>-|-|TRBJ1-1|TRBV27
CASSLDGGRPDTEAFF
TGTGCCAGCAGTTTAGACGGGGGGCGGCCAGACACTGAAGCTTTCTTT
>TRBD1|few|TRBJ2-7|TRBV29-1
CSVEDLQGANYEQYF
TGCAGCGTTGAAGATTTACAGGGGGCTAACTACGAGCAGTACTTC
>TRBD1|-|TRBJ2-7|TRBV27
CASSSLPRQGYEQYF
TGTGCCAGCAGCTCCCTCCCACGACAGGGATACGAGCAGTACTTC
>TRBD1|-|TRBJ2-7|TRBV7-2
CASSPGTGVAYEQYF
TGTGCCAGCAGCCCGGGGACAGGGGTAGCCTACGAGCAGTACTTC
>-|-|TRBJ2-5|TRBV7-6
CASSLRQQKETQYF
TGTGCCAGCAGCTTAAGGCAGCAGAAAGAGACCCAGTACTTC
>-|-|TRBJ1-2|TRBV5-1
CASSPGEELNYGYTF
TGCGCCAGCTCTCCCGGCGAGGAACTGAACTATGGCTACACCTTC
>TRBD1|-|TRBJ2-2|TRBV13
CASSTGQANTGELFF
TGTGCCAGCAGCACGGGACAGGCGAACACCGGGGAGCTGTTTTTT
>-|-|TRBJ1-5|TRBV13
CASSAGSSNQPQHF
TGTGCCAGCAGCGCCGGAAGTAGCAATCAGCCCCAGCATTTT
>-|few|TRBJ1-2|TRBV13
CASRDYEVGGYTF
TGTGCCAGTCGAGACTACGAGGTCGGCGGCTACACCTTC
>-|-|TRBJ2-2|TRBV6-5
CASSYSGENTGELFF
TGTGCCAGCAGTTACTCGGGGGAGAACACCGGGGAGCTGTTTTTT
>TRBD1|-|TRBJ2-3|TRBV2
CASSPGTASTDTQYF
TGTGCCAGCAGCCCCGGGACAGCTAGCACAGATACGCAGTATTTT
>-|-|TRBJ1-5|TRBV7-8
CASSLRNGNQPQHF
TGTGCCAGCAGCTTACGGAATGGGAATCAGCCCCAGCATTTT
>-|-|TRBJ1-1|TRBV4-3
CASSQVVGTEAFF
TGCGCCAGCAGCCAAGTAGTAGGCACTGAAGCTTTCTTT
>TRBD1|-|TRBJ1-1|TRBV13
CASLGQGNTEAFF
TGTGCCAGCCTGGGACAGGGGAACACTGAAGCTTTCTTT
>-|-|TRBJ2-7|TRBV10-3
CAISVKVGQSSYEQYF
TGTGCCATCAGTGTGAAAGTCGGGCAGAGCTCCTACGAGCAGTACTTC
>-|-|TRBJ2-3|TRBV4-3
CASSQDLPDGTDTQYF
TGCGCCAGCAGCCAAGATCTGCCGGACGGCACAGATACGCAGTATTTT
>TRBD1|few|TRBJ1-1|TRBV7-3
CASSFGTANEAFF
TGTGCCAGCAGCTTCGGGACAGCTAATGAAGCTTTCTTT
>TRBD1|-|TRBJ2-7|TRBV11-2
CASSPGTGGEQYF
TGTGCCAGCAGCCCCGGGACAGGGGGCGAGCAGTACTTC
>TRBD2|-|TRBJ2-7|TRBV4-3
CASSQDSPGGRYEQYF
TGCGCCAGCAGCCAAGATTCGCCGGGGGGGAGATACGAGCAGTACTTC
>-|-|TRBJ1-1|TRBV15
CATSRVRQGPNTEAFF
TGTGCCACCAGCAGAGTCCGGCAGGGACCAAACACTGAAGCTTTCTTT
>-|-|TRBJ1-5|TRBV7-6
CASSPHTRGDDQPQHF
TGTGCCAGCAGCCCCCACACCCGGGGGGATGATCAGCCCCAGCATTTT
>-|-|TRBJ2-3|TRBV21-1
CASSKAGTSGDRTDTQYF
TGTGCCAGCAGCAAAGCGGGGACTAGCGGGGACCGAACAGATACGCAGTATTTT
>TRBD2|-|TRBJ2-3|TRBV4-3
CASSPGRLAGDTQYF
TGCGCCAGCAGCCCCGGAAGGCTAGCGGGGGATACGCAGTATTTT
>-|-|TRBJ1-2|TRBV30
CAWSLIGNYGYTF
TGTGCCTGGAGTCTTATCGGAAACTATGGCTACACCTTC
>TRBD1|-|TRBJ1-2|TRBV29-1
CSTGTDSYGYTF
TGCAGCACCGGGACAGATAGCTATGGCTACACCTTC
>-|-|TRBJ1-2|TRBV6-5
CASSYSAAEYGYTF
TGTGCCAGCAGTTACTCAGCGGCGGAGTATGGCTACACCTTC
>-|once|TRBJ1-2|TRBV29-1
CSVEAVGYGYTF
TGCAGCGTTGAGGCGGTAGGGTATGGCTACACCTTC
>TRBD1|-|TRBJ1-1|TRBV29-1
CSVADRGNTEAFF
TGCAGCGTTGCCGACAGGGGGAACACTGAAGCTTTCTTT
>-|-|TRBJ2-5|TRBV14
CASSQDGGGFGETQYF
TGTGCCAGCAGCCAAGATGGAGGGGGTTTTGGGGAGACCCAGTACTTC
>TRBD1|few|TRBJ1-2|TRBV4-2
CASSQDISQGDGYTF
TGTGCCAGCAGCCAAGATATATCACAGGGGGATGGCTACACCTTC
>-|-|TRBJ1-1|TRBV29-1
CSVVVGGQAFF
TGCAGCGTTGTGGTCGGCGGGCAAGCTTTCTTT